The present T cell receptor beta chain was sequenced within a study of early T cells in non-severe SARS-CoV-2 infection. Background on the study: Chains stayed unpaired after sequencing of bulk RNA from unsorted whole blood. Study findings and constraints: VDJdb-based annotation leaned toward anti-spike CD8 responses and missed private and CD4 specificities.

This clonotype was recorded at least ten times. Antigen: not known. The TCR library protocol attached unique molecular identifiers to the individual cDNA molecules. TCRdb analysed the 5' RACE reads with MiXCR anew, one entry per CDR3 protein. The data show under 45,000 distinct CDR3 sequences, roughly 5.7% seen once. CDR1 SGHTA and CDR2 FQGNSA come from the germline V gene. Between the trimmed V and J ends, which lost 1 base and 4 bases, there was a span of 19 bases. The CDR3 is 17 amino acids. V and J are TRBV7-2 and TRBJ1-2; weak D call: TRBD1 (5 bases). The material sequenced was whole blood, taken at baseline. This TCR was recovered from an adult who was a healthcare worker with PCR-confirmed SARS-CoV-2 infection or an uninfected control (not recorded which). CDR3 sequence (DNA): TGTGCCAGCAGCTTAGGGGACCTTCTAACCTCCGTCTATGGCTACACCTTC. It yields the protein CASSLGDLLTSVYGYTF.